Below, 25 T cell receptor beta chains from the same sample are listed, as sequenced in a study of blood T cell repertoires in COVID-19. Using immunoSEQ multiplex PCR, the repertoire was profiled, and TCRdb retains in-frame clones only, with some absent. The sample has tens of thousands of clones, approximately 88% seen once; the top ten hold 3% to 3.5%. Source material: peripheral blood. All receptors derive from a human donor in a cohort sampled during active COVID-19.

This clone was detected only once. V and J are TRBV3-1 (or the pseudogene TRBV3-2) and TRBJ1-2; 7 bases align to TRBD1. CDR3 length: 14 amino acids. V was clipped by 1 base and J by 8 bases; unmatched bases: 7. Germline V gene sequence: CDR1 LGHDT, CDR2 YNNKEL (reference sequence). The CDR3 is CASSQVRTGGGYTF. CDR3 DNA sequence: TGTGCCAGCAGCCAAGTCAGGACAGGAGGAGGCTACACCTTC.

This clone turned up a few times. The gene calls are TRBV3-1 (or the pseudogene TRBV3-2) and TRBJ2-7; 8 bases fit TRBD2. The germline V gene encodes CDR1 LGHDT and CDR2 YNNKEL (reference sequence). J lost 2 bases, V lost 2 bases, and 5 bases had no gene match. This CDR3 has 15 residues. The CDR3 DNA follows: TGTGCCAGCAGCCAACGACCGGGAGGGACCTACGAGCAGTACTTC. This codes for CASSQRPGGTYEQYF.

The rearrangement links TRBV11-2 to TRBJ2-4, with TRBD2 identical over 9 bases. CDR1 and CDR2 (germline): SGHAT, FQNNGV. The CDR3 length is 15 residues. J lost 9 bases, V lost 8 bases, and 14 bases had no gene match. This CDR3 is CASRSDLAGLGIQYF. CDR3 sequence (DNA): TGTGCCAGCCGCTCGGATCTAGCGGGGTTGGGCATTCAGTACTTC.

This rearrangement joins TRBV19 to TRBJ1-5; D might be TRBD1 (6 bases). Trimming took off 4 bases at V and 6 bases at J, with 16 bases between the two ends. The CDR3 spans 15 residues. From germline, CDR1 is LNHDA and CDR2 SQIVND (reference sequence). The CDR3 region has the DNA TGTGCCAGTAGTAGTGACAGGAGGTTGGGTCAGCCCCAGCATTTT. Translated, it gives CASSSDRRLGQPQHF.

This chain joins TRBV25-1 and TRBJ1-6; D is unclear. Trimming removed 8 bases from V and 0 bases from J, with 14 bases in between. This CDR3 region has 16 residues. Germline lookup yields CDR1 MGHDK and CDR2 SYGVNS. The CDR3 region has the DNA TGTGCCAGCGCGGGCAGTAGAAGCTCCTATAATTCACCCCTCCACTTT. Translation gives CASAGSRSSYNSPLHF.

The genes are TRBV2 and TRBJ2-2, with 9 bases that match TRBD2. Germline CDR1 and CDR2: SNHLY and FYNNEI. The CDR3 is 15 amino acids. With 6 bases clipped from V and 5 bases from J, the junction kept 7 bases outside the gene matches. The CDR3 coding sequence is TGTGCCAGCAGCCCACTAGCGGGTGGGACCGGGGAGCTGTTTTTT. Its protein is CASSPLAGGTGELFF.

The chain is built from TRBV5-6 and TRBJ2-7; 7 nucleotides agree with TRBD2. This CDR3 is 14 amino acids long. Germline CDR1 SGHDT, CDR2 YYEEEE. Germline trimming cut 0 bases from V and 3 bases from J; bases unmatched to any gene: 3. CDR3 protein: CASSLAGGSYEQYF. Here the CDR3 DNA reads TGTGCCAGCAGCTTGGCTGGCGGGAGCTACGAGCAGTACTTC.

This chain joins TRBV19 and TRBJ2-4; perhaps TRBD1 as D (7 bases). The ends were cut back, 5 bases at V and 9 bases at J, with 14 bases in the middle. Germline V lookup: CDR1 LNHDA, CDR2 SQIVND (reference sequence). The CDR3 length is 13 residues. The DNA for the CDR3 is TGTGCCAGTAGTTCGACCCAGGGGGGCATTCAGTACTTC. Translating it yields CASSSTQGGIQYF.

This rearrangement joins TRBV5-4 to TRBJ2-1; maybe TRBD2 (6 bases). The CDR3 covers 17 residues. The V gene lost 4 bases and the J gene lost 5 bases, with 22 bases spanning the gap. The germline CDR1 and CDR2 sequences are SGHNT and YYREEE (reference sequence). In nucleotides, the CDR3 is TGTGCCAGCAGCGTGGGAACCGGGACTCCCCCTCACAATGAGCAGTTCTTC. Its translation is CASSVGTGTPPHNEQFF.

This chain joins TRBV9 and TRBJ2-5; a possible D gene is TRBD1 (6 bases). This CDR3 comprises 14 residues. Germline lookup yields CDR1 SGDLS and CDR2 YYNGEE. The ends were cut back, 0 bases at V and 4 bases at J, with 10 bases in the middle. The CDR3 sequence: CASSVANRAETQYF. In DNA, the CDR3 is TGTGCCAGCAGCGTAGCTAACAGGGCAGAGACCCAGTACTTC.

This chain links TRBV7-2 with TRBJ2-5, with D maybe TRBD2 (6 bases). This CDR3 is built from 15 residues. Germline lookup yields CDR1 SGHTA and CDR2 FQGNSA. Trimming left V 5 bases short and J 4 bases short, with 17 bases between. CDR3 protein: CASSRTGLRGETQYF. The DNA of the CDR3 is TGTGCCAGCAGCAGAACGGGACTCCGAGGAGAGACCCAGTACTTC.

CDR3 DNA: TGTGCCAGCAGTCCCGGACTAGCGGGGGGGCTTCGAGAGACCCAGTACTTC. It translates to CASSPGLAGGLRETQYF. This chain joins TRBV7-2 and TRBJ2-5, with 15 bases lining up with TRBD2. The CDR3 sequence is 17 residues long. With 6 bases clipped from V and 4 bases from J, the junction kept 9 bases outside the gene matches. Germline CDR1 and CDR2: SGHTA and FQGNSA.

CDR3: CASSSVAGGQDTQYF. The DNA of the CDR3 is TGCGCCAGCAGCTCCGTAGCGGGGGGACAAGATACGCAGTATTTT. The chain recombines TRBV5-1 with TRBJ2-3; TRBD2 aligns across 10 bases. Trimming removed 3 bases from V and 5 bases from J; junction bases left unmatched: 6. In germline, CDR1 is SGHRS, CDR2 YFSETQ. CDR3 length equals 15 residues.

The CDR3 loop reads CASSLARTSGARETQYF. CDR3 nucleotide sequence: TGTGCCAGCTCACTCGCCCGGACTAGCGGGGCGAGAGAGACCCAGTACTTC. The chain couples TRBV18 to TRBJ2-5; 12 bases match TRBD2. This CDR3 comprises 17 residues. Germline loops: CDR1 KGHSH, CDR2 LQKENI. The V and J ends lost 4 bases and 4 bases, in that order; junction bases with no gene match: 10.

The chain couples TRBV3-1 (or the pseudogene TRBV3-2) to TRBJ1-1, with 7 bases aligning to TRBD1. This CDR3 has 16 residues. The germline V gene has CDR1 LGHDT and CDR2 YNNKEL (reference sequence). Trimming cost V 5 bases and J 1 base; bases outside gene matches: 10. The CDR3 sequence: CASSMDRRGENTEAFF. The DNA for the CDR3 is TGTGCCAGCAGCATGGACAGGCGAGGAGAGAACACTGAAGCTTTCTTT.

J is TRBJ2-7 and V is TRBV3-1 (or the pseudogene TRBV3-2); 9 bases fit TRBD2. J gave up 7 bases and V 2 bases, and 6 bases lay outside the gene matches. The germline V gene encodes CDR1 LGHDT and CDR2 YNNKEL (reference sequence). This CDR3 spans 14 amino acids. CDR3: CASSQIAGVGEQYF. CDR3 sequence (DNA): TGTGCCAGCAGCCAAATAGCGGGAGTGGGTGAGCAGTACTTC.

This chain joins TRBV5-1 and TRBJ2-3; TRBD2 aligns across 12 bases. With V trimmed by 4 bases and J by 3 bases, 6 bases remained unmatched. This CDR3 spans 16 amino acids. Looked up from germline, CDR1 is SGHRS and CDR2 is YFSETQ. DNA of the CDR3: TGCGCCAGCAGCCAGACTAGCGGGGGTTTTACAGATACGCAGTATTTT. Its translation: CASSQTSGGFTDTQYF.

This chain connects TRBV5-5 to TRBJ1-5; a possible D gene is TRBD1 (6 bases). The CDR3 loop spans 15 amino acids. With 1 base removed from V and 3 bases from J, the gap between germline ends came to 11 bases. Germline CDR1 reads SGHKS; CDR2 reads YYEKEE (reference sequence). The DNA for the CDR3 is TGTGCCAGCAGCTTGAACAGGGTCGCCAATCAGCCCCAGCATTTT. Translated: CASSLNRVANQPQHF. The variable domain in full, with the rest retrieved from reference TRBV5-5 and TRBJ1-5, is DAGVTQSPTHLIKTRGQQVTLRCSPISGHKSVSWYQQVLGQGPQFIFQYYEKEERGRGNFPDRFSARQFPNYSSELNVNALLLGDSALYLCASSLNRVANQPQHFGDGTRLSIL.

As for this clone: Sequence at one end of the junction differs from germline and may be a read error. CDR3 in DNA: TGCACCAGCAGCCAATTAGCGGGGGGGGGCACAGATACGCAGTATTTT. Translating gives CTSSQLAGGGTDTQYF. The rearrangement links TRBV4-3 to TRBJ2-3; 11 nucleotides align to TRBD2. The CDR3 is made up of 16 amino acids. Per the germline V gene, CDR1 is LGHNA and CDR2 is YSLEER.

The J gene is TRBJ2-5, the V gene TRBV6-5; D remains unclear. V was pared by 6 bases and J by 3 bases, with 11 bases between. The CDR3 runs to 13 residues. Per germline, CDR1 MNHEY and CDR2 SVGAGI. The CDR3 loop reads CASRAWAEETQYF. As DNA, the CDR3 is TGTGCCAGCAGGGCATGGGCCGAAGAGACCCAGTACTTC.

V gene TRBV27 combines with J gene TRBJ2-6; D may be TRBD2 (5 bases). CDR3 length equals 18 residues. CDR1 MNHEY and CDR2 SMNVEV come from the germline V gene (reference sequence). V dropped 5 bases and J dropped 0 bases, with 17 bases sitting between them. The CDR3, as DNA: TGTGCCAGCAGTCCACTATCCCCGGGGTTCTCTGGGGCCAACGTCCTGACTTTC. Translating it yields CASSPLSPGFSGANVLTF.

A single count supports this clone. This rearrangement joins TRBV3-1 (or the pseudogene TRBV3-2) to TRBJ2-7; 12 nucleotides align to TRBD2. V lost 4 bases, J lost 3 bases, and 7 bases stayed unmatched. Germline assignment: CDR1 LGHDT and CDR2 YNNKEL (reference sequence). The CDR3 runs 16 residues. The CDR3 DNA reads as TGTGCCAGCAGCCTAGACGGACTAGCGGGGCTCTACGAGCAGTACTTC. This translates into CASSLDGLAGLYEQYF.

The genes are TRBV4-1 and TRBJ2-1, with D possibly matching TRBD2 (6 bases). The germline V and J ends were trimmed by 1 base and 7 bases, with 26 bases remaining between them. This CDR3 is built from 19 residues. Germline V lookup: CDR1 MGHRA, CDR2 YSYEKL. The CDR3 is CASSQAGGTRVGGRNEQFF. The CDR3 nucleotides are TGCGCCAGCAGCCAAGCGGGCGGGACCCGGGTGGGAGGTAGGAATGAGCAGTTCTTC.

The chain links TRBV5-4 to TRBJ2-5; possible D gene TRBD1, 6 bases. The CDR3 sequence is 14 residues long. V was clipped by 4 bases and J by 1 base, with 11 bases between them. In germline, CDR1 is SGHNT, CDR2 YYREEE (reference sequence). This chain's CDR3 is CASSQGTIQETQYF. CDR3 bases: TGTGCCAGCAGCCAGGGGACGATCCAAGAGACCCAGTACTTC.

The chain employs TRBV19 and TRBJ2-1, with 7 bases lining up with TRBD2. Unmatched junction bases numbered 7, after V lost 3 bases and J lost 5 bases. The CDR3 covers 15 residues. Germline values: CDR1 LNHDA, CDR2 SQIVND (reference sequence). CDR3 sequence reads: CASSIKGTINNEQFF. The CDR3 nucleotides are TGTGCCAGTAGTATTAAAGGGACTATAAACAATGAGCAGTTCTTC.